The 9 T cell receptor beta chains reported below all come from one sample, sequenced in a study of CD8 T cells in Susac syndrome. With random hexamers, roughly 0.45 to 1 ug RNA was reverse transcribed. A single record per CDR3 protein comes from TCRdb applying MiXCR to the immunoSEQ multiplex PCR reads. The table has 70,000 or so distinct CDR3 sequences, about 94% seen once. The sample was CD8+ T cells from PBMCs. The receptors were gathered from a human donor with multiple sclerosis.

V usage is TRBV5-1 and J usage is TRBJ1-1; the D gene is possibly TRBD1 (6 bases). CDR3 length: 13 amino acids. Trimming cost V 7 bases and J 6 bases, with 16 bases left between them. Germline V gene lookup returns CDR1 SGHRS and CDR2 YFSETQ. This CDR3 reads CASVLSQGAEAFF. The DNA of the CDR3 is TGCGCCAGCGTTCTTTCACAGGGCGCTGAAGCTTTCTTT.

The chain couples TRBV24-1 to TRBJ2-5, with 7 bases that match TRBD2. Germline V gives CDR1 KGHDR, CDR2 SFDVKD. The CDR3 contains 16 residues. V gave up 4 bases and J gave up 1 base; unmatched junction bases: 8. The CDR3 DNA reads as TGTGCCACCAGTGACCGAGCGGGAACCTCCCAAGAGACCCAGTACTTC. It specifies CATSDRAGTSQETQYF.

This chain joins TRBV28 and TRBJ1-1; D gene uncertain. CDR3 size: 15 residues. In germline, CDR1 is MDHEN, CDR2 SYDVKM. V shed 1 base and J shed 5 bases, with 14 bases lying between them. The CDR3 DNA reads as TGTGCCAGCAGTTTATTCGGGATGTTGGCGACTGAAGCTTTCTTT. Residues: CASSLFGMLATEAFF.

V gene TRBV4-1 combines with J gene TRBJ1-1; perhaps TRBD1 as D (5 bases). Trimming took off 0 bases at V and 5 bases at J, with 7 bases between the two ends. Germline lookup yields CDR1 MGHRA and CDR2 YSYEKL. CDR3 length: 13 residues. The CDR3 reads CASSQDGGTEAFF. As DNA, the CDR3 is TGCGCCAGCAGCCAAGATGGGGGGACTGAAGCTTTCTTT.

For this clonotype: Given the absence of the conserved phenylalanine or tryptophan at the CDR3 end, a read error is likely. The V and J genes are TRBV25-1 and TRBJ1-5; TRBD1 aligns across 7 bases. After removal of 3 bases from V and 2 bases from J, the junction contained 4 bases not matched to a gene. The CDR3 loop spans 15 amino acids. The germline CDR1 and CDR2 sequences are MGHDK and SYGVNS. This CDR3 is CASSESGTGNQPQHS. Written as DNA, the CDR3 is TGTGCCAGCAGTGAGTCTGGGACAGGCAATCAGCCCCAGCATTCT.

V gene TRBV4-1 combines with J gene TRBJ2-7; D gene uncertain. CDR1 MGHRA and CDR2 YSYEKL come from the germline V gene. V shed 0 bases and J shed 4 bases, with 13 bases lying between them. The CDR3 length is 15 residues. The CDR3 region is CASSQERFFEYEQYF. The CDR3 nucleotides are TGCGCCAGCAGCCAAGAAAGGTTCTTCGAGTACGAGCAGTACTTC.

V gene TRBV7-9 combines with J gene TRBJ2-7; D is undetermined. From germline, CDR1 is SEHNR and CDR2 FQNEAQ (reference sequence). This CDR3 contains 12 residues. The germline V and J ends were trimmed by 5 bases and 3 bases, with 8 bases remaining between them. The DNA of the CDR3 is TGTGCCAGCAGCCCTCCGAACTACGAGCAGTACTTC. This gives the protein CASSPPNYEQYF.

As to this clonotype: One end of the junction varies from germline; a read error may be responsible. The J gene is TRBJ2-3, the V gene TRBV7-6; 11 bases match TRBD2. This CDR3 spans 14 amino acids. CDR1 and CDR2 from the germline V gene are SGHVS and FNYEAQ. As DNA, the CDR3 is TGTGCCAGCAGTTTAGCGGGAGGGGTGGATACGCAGTATTTT. Protein sequence: CASSLAGGVDTQYF.

The rearrangement links TRBV5-1 to TRBJ1-1, with 9 bases fitting TRBD1. V shed 2 bases, J shed 0 bases, and the junction held 8 bases outside the gene matches. Looked up from germline, CDR1 is SGHRS and CDR2 is YFSETQ. The CDR3 extends over 17 amino acids. The CDR3 loop reads CASSLQGAFRMNTEAFF. DNA for the CDR3: TGCGCCAGCAGCTTACAGGGGGCTTTCCGGATGAACACTGAAGCTTTCTTT.